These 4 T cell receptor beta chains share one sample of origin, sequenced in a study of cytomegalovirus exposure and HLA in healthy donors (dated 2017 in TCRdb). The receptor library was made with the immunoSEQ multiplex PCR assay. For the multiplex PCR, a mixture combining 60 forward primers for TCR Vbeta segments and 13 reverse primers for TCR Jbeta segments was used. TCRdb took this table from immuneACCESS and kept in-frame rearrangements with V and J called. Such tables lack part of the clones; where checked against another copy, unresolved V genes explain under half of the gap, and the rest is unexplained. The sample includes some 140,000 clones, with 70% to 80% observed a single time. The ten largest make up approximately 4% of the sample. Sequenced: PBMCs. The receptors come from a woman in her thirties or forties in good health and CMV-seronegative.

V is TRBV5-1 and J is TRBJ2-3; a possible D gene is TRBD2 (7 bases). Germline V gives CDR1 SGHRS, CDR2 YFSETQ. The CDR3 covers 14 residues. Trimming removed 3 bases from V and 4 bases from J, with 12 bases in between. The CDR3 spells CASSSRGGADTQYF. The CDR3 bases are TGCGCCAGCAGCTCGAGGGGGGGAGCAGATACGCAGTATTTT.

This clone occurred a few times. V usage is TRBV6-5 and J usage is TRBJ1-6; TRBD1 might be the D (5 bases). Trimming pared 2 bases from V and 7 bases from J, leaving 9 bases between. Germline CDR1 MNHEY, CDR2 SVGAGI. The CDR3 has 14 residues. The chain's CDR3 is CASSYVTANSPLHF. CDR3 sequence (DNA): TGTGCCAGCAGTTACGTGACAGCCAATTCACCCCTCCACTTT.

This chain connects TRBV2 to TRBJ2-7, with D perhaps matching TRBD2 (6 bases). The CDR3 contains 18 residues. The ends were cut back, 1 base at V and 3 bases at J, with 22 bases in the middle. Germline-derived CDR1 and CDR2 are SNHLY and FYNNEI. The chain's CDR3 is CASSEGPPLRTTFYEQYF. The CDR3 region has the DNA TGTGCCAGCAGTGAAGGCCCCCCGTTGAGGACTACCTTCTACGAGCAGTACTTC.

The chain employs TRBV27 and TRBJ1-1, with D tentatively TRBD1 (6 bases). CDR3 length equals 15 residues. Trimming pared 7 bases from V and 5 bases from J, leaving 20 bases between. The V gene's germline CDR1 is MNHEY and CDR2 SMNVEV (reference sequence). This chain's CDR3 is CASTLSYRAGTEAFF. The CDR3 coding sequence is TGTGCCAGCACCCTCTCTTACAGGGCAGGGACTGAAGCTTTCTTT.